This record concerns one TCR beta chain sequence. This entry comes from a study of blood T cell repertoires in COVID-19. The CDR3 sequence is 17 residues long. Looked up from germline, CDR1 is LGHDT and CDR2 is YNNKEL (reference sequence). The J segment lost 2 bases and the V segment lost 0 bases, leaving 6 bases of the junction unmatched. Clones were read by immunoSEQ multiplex PCR, and TCRdb kept only the in-frame ones, dropping some. The sample consists of about 150,000 clones, about 83% of them appearing once. It was during active infection that Seattle patients were enrolled and then longitudinally followed.

This receptor was taken from a woman aged 60-70 years with COVID-19, enrolled during active disease. The sample consisted of peripheral blood. The V call is TRBV3-1 (or the pseudogene TRBV3-2), the J call TRBJ2-3, with 9 bases fitting TRBD2. The CDR3 nucleotides are TGTGCCAGCAGCCAAGATCCTAGCGGGGCCCCCACAGATACGCAGTATTTT. Translating it yields CASSQDPSGAPTDTQYF.